One T cell receptor (beta chain) is described in this entry. This entry is derived from a study of T-cell reconstitution after alpha-beta-depleted transplantation in children. This sample's TCRbeta library carried unique molecular identifier barcodes. MiXCR, applied by TCRdb to the PCR reads, yields one record per CDR3 protein. The sample carries about 400,000 distinct CDR3 sequences, roughly 21% recorded once. The clonotype comes from a human donor who donated a stem cell graft to a child with acute myeloid leukemia. The material sequenced was PBMCs from the stem cell graft donor, taken from the stem cell graft.

In DNA form, the CDR3 reads TGTGCCAGCAGTTACTCGAGCCGGGCCCCTGGAAACACCATATATTTT. It specifies CASSYSSRAPGNTIYF. The rearrangement links TRBV6-5 to TRBJ1-3; D is unresolved. The CDR3 covers 16 residues. CDR1 is MNHEY and CDR2 is SVGAGI in the germline V gene. V dropped 0 bases and J dropped 2 bases, with 11 bases sitting between them.